The clone carrying this T cell receptor beta chain appeared many times. Its target is unknown. CDR1 is LGHDT, CDR2 YNNKEL, per germline (reference sequence). V was trimmed by 4 bases and J by 7 bases, leaving 13 bases between them. The CDR3 has 13 residues. This sample was taken from a study of regulatory T cells in long-lasting Graves disease. According to the study, TCR beta libraries were built with iRepertoire HTBI primers and CDR3-region Arm-PCR. TCRdb used MiXCR to reprocess the multiplex PCR reads, holding one entry per CDR3 protein. Of some 500,000 distinct CDR3 sequences detected, about 16% appear once; the ten largest clones hold 25%. Notes on the study in general: Patients with persistent disease showed a bias toward TRBV28, TRBJ1-2 and TRBJ2-5.

The time point denotes: newly diagnosed GD, antithyroid drugs for less than 3 months. PBMC-derived RNA was used for the TCR library. These data also featured in a second study, about T cells in Graves' hyperthyroidism and ophthalmopathy. That investigation notes: RT-PCR in the first round (using the HTBI primer set) targeted the TCR CDR3.

The sample was peripheral blood mononuclear cells (PBMCs), taken at new diagnosis, from a patient treated with antithyroid drugs. The gene calls are TRBV3-1 and TRBJ1-1; D might be TRBD1 (6 bases). The receptor's source is a woman aged 35-60 years with Graves disease. In nucleotides, the CDR3 is TGTGCCAGCAGCCGCAACAGGGATTATGAAGCTTTCTTT. As protein: CASSRNRDYEAFF.